Listed here is a single TCR beta chain. Its antigen is undetermined. Investigators amplified TCR beta CDR3 regions from RNA transcripts. HTBI-primed RT-PCR formed the first round, and a multiplex PCR formed the second. Via MiXCR, TCRdb re-called the multiplex PCR reads, giving one row per CDR3 protein. Among hundreds of thousands of distinct CDR3 sequences listed, about 24% were seen once. This sample stems from a study of Graves' ophthalmopathy and Graves' hyperthyroidism. Study-level results: Appearing in blood as well were most expanded thyroid clonotypes above 0.001 frequency. The model's ophthalmopathy progression predictions had more than 55% sensitivity and over 72% specificity.

The V gene's germline CDR1 is MGHDK and CDR2 SYGVNS. With 2 bases removed from V and 6 bases from J, the gap between germline ends came to 10 bases. This CDR3 is built from 14 residues. The chain is built from TRBV25-1 and TRBJ2-2; a possible D gene is TRBD2 (5 bases). The sequence was collected from a woman younger than 35 with stable Graves' hyperthyroidism. Some clones in this sample may be carry-over from other donors' samples. Sequencing was carried out using peripheral blood. CDR3 nucleotide sequence: TGTGCCAGCAGTGAAACGGGGTGGGCCGGGGAGCTGTTTTTT. Its translation: CASSETGWAGELFF.